This T cell receptor (beta chain) was sequenced in a study of T-cell reconstitution after alpha-beta-depleted transplantation in children. General study results and limits: From newly produced T cells came most of the T-cell counts and diversity one year after transplant. About two months after transplant, alpha-beta T cells reportedly came from several hundred expanded graft clones.

Trimming took off 4 bases at V and 1 base at J, with 7 bases between the two ends. The CDR3 extends over 12 amino acids. CDR1 DFQATT and CDR2 SNEGSKA come from the germline V gene (reference sequence). Unique molecular identifiers tagged the TCRbeta library. One entry per CDR3 protein, called by TCRdb with MiXCR from the PCR reads. The repertoire holds approximately 230,000 distinct CDR3 sequences, 20% to 30% seen once, with about 5% in the top ten. This clonotype has just a few counts. Antigen unknown. This sequence originates from a female patient between 2 and 15 years old who had a stem cell transplant for congenital amegakaryocytic thrombocytopenia, so the T cells may come from the graft donor. Sequencing used PBMCs, mostly from graft donor cells, obtained 360 days after TCRalphabeta/CD19-depleted stem cell transplant. This chain connects TRBV20-1 to TRBJ1-1; D uncertain. DNA of the CDR3: TGCAGTGCTATCGTCCCGAACACTGAAGCTTTCTTT. Amino acid sequence: CSAIVPNTEAFF.